This T cell receptor beta chain originates from a study of cytotoxic CD8 clonotypes in ibrutinib-treated CLL. TCRdb keeps only in-frame clones here, not all; method: immunoSEQ multiplex PCR. The sample has around 77,000 clones, 80% seen once; the top ten hold around 7.6%. With regard to this clone: As yet, its antigen is unknown.

General study findings and limits: Under therapy, public clonotypes either contracted or stayed stable, and they were uncommon. Clonality was higher at baseline than in age-matched healthy donors and tracked circulating CD8+ T-cell counts. Sustained-remission and progressing patients' sampling times differed.

Germline loops: CDR1 SQVTM, CDR2 ANQGSEA. Deletions cut 6 bases from V and 6 bases from J, with 14 bases between. This CDR3 is 13 amino acids long. Sequencing used PBMCs, obtained at disease progression, from a patient treated with ibrutinib. This TCR was recovered from a human donor with chronic lymphocytic leukemia. The chain couples TRBV29-1 to TRBJ1-4; TRBD1 might be the D (5 bases). CDR3 sequence (DNA): TGCAGCGTCGCCGGGGGGGAGGATGAAAAACTGTTTTTT. This codes for CSVAGGEDEKLFF. Full variable domain (remainder filled in from reference TRBV29-1 and TRBJ1-4): SAVISQKPSRDICQRGTSLTIQCQVDSQVTMMFWYRQQPGQSLTLIATANQGSEATYESGFVIDKFPISRPNLTFSTLTVSNMSPEDSSIYLCSVAGGEDEKLFFGSGTQLSVL.